This T cell receptor beta chain stems from a study of cytomegalovirus exposure and HLA in healthy donors. This CDR3 has 15 residues. V lost 4 bases and J lost 6, with 19 bases in between. Germline assignment: CDR1 MNHEY and CDR2 SVGAGI. PCR was performed using 60 Vbeta and 13 Jbeta primers. Generated by immunoSEQ multiplex PCR, the TCRdb table keeps only in-frame clones and is missing some. This sample has fewer than 250,000 clones; about three quarters occur once, and the top ten carry around 0.99%. The TCR comes from a woman aged 40-49 years in good health and CMV-seronegative. The sample consisted of PBMCs. The rearrangement links TRBV6-5 to TRBJ2-7, with a tentative D call TRBD1 (5 bases). CDR3 DNA sequence: TGTGCCAGCAGTTCCCCACAGGCCCATACAACCGAGCAGTACTTC. It specifies CASSSPQAHTTEQYF.